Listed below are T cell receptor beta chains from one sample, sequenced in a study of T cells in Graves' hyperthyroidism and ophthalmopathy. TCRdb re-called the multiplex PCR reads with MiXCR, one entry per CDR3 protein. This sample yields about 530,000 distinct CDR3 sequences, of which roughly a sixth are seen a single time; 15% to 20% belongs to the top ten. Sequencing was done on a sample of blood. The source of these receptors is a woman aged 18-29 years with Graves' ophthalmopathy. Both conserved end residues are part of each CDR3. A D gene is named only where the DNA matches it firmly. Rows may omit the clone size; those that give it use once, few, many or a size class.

TGTGCCACCAGCAGAGATCGTCGGGGAGGACTCTATGGCTACACCTTC	CATSRDRRGGLYGYTF	TRBJ1-2	TRBV15	.	.
TGTGCCTGGAGTGGGAAGAGGGATCAGCCCCAGCATTTT	CAWSGKRDQPQHF	TRBJ1-5	TRBV30	.	many
TGTGCCAGCACCCAGGATCATGAGCAATCTGAAGCTTTCTTT	CASTQDHEQSEAFF	TRBJ1-1	TRBV7-9	.	few
TGTGCCAGCAGCTGGGGGACGACGGGTTATCAGCCCCAGCATTTT	CASSWGTTGYQPQHF	TRBJ1-5	TRBV6-2/TRBV6-3	.	few
TGCAGCGTCGGGCCAGGGTTGAACACTGAAGCTTTCTTT	CSVGPGLNTEAFF	TRBJ1-1	TRBV29-1	.	many
TGTGCCAGCAGTTACTCGACCGGGGGGGCCTCCGGGGAGCTGTTTTTT	CASSYSTGGASGELFF	TRBJ2-2	TRBV6-5	TRBD2	few
TGTGCCACCAGTGATTGGGGGACTGAGCAGTTCTTC	CATSDWGTEQFF	TRBJ2-1	TRBV24-1	.	.
TGTGCCACGACCGGCCCCGGAGGGTCGGGGGCTTTCTTT	CATTGPGGSGAFF	TRBJ1-1	TRBV18	.	.
TGTGCCACCAGCAGAGGGGGCAACAGGGGAGGAGAAAAACTGTTTTTT	CATSRGGNRGGEKLFF	TRBJ1-4	TRBV15	TRBD1	.
TGTGCCAGTAGTACGGGAGGGGCCACCGGGGAGCTGTTTTTT	CASSTGGATGELFF	TRBJ2-2	TRBV19	TRBD2	few
TGCGCCAGCAGCCAAGGGGCTAGCGGGAGGGGAGACACAGATACGCAGTATTTT	CASSQGASGRGDTDTQYF	TRBJ2-3	TRBV4-3	TRBD2	.